This T cell receptor beta chain was obtained from a study of post-analysis software for immune sequencing data. On this clonotype: Its target is not known.

The CDR3 contains 12 residues. The V and J ends lost 8 bases and 6 bases respectively, with 12 bases between them. Germline-derived CDR1 and CDR2 are SGHVS and FQNEAQ. Included in the TCR beta cDNA libraries were unique molecular identifiers. MiXCR was run by TCRdb on the PCR reads, yielding one entry per CDR3 protein. The top ten hold under 2% of the sample, which has roughly 620,000 distinct CDR3 sequences, 44% seen once. Study-wide results and caveats: TRBV segments more frequent in patients than in controls numbered about five and included TRBV5-6, TRBV5-1 and TRBV20-1.

The sequencing input was blood. The clonotype originates from a girl aged 10 to 17 with multiple sclerosis. V usage is TRBV7-8 and J usage is TRBJ2-3; D uncertain. This CDR3 reads CASATVPDTQYF. The CDR3 DNA reads TGTGCCAGCGCCACAGTCCCGGATACGCAGTATTTT.